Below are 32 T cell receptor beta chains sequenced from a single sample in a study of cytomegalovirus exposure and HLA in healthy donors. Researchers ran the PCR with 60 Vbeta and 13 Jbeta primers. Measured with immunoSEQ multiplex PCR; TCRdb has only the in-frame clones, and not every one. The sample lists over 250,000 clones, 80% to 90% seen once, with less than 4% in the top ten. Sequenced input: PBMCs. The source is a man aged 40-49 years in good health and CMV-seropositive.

Written as DNA, the CDR3 is TGTGCCAGCAGCGTAGGTTCAGGGAAAGAGACCCAGTACTTC. This encodes CASSVGSGKETQYF. The chain has TRBV9 and TRBJ2-5; D might be TRBD1 (5 bases). Trimming removed 0 bases at V and 3 bases at J, with 9 bases between. The CDR3 covers 14 residues. CDR1 is SGDLS, CDR2 YYNGEE, per germline. Combining the CDR3 with reference TRBV9 and TRBJ2-5 gives the whole variable domain DSGVTQTPKHLITATGQRVTLRCSPRSGDLSVYWYQQSLDQGLQFLIQYYNGEERAKGNILERFSAQQFPDLHSELNLSSLELGDSALYFCASSVGSGKETQYFGPGTRLLVL.

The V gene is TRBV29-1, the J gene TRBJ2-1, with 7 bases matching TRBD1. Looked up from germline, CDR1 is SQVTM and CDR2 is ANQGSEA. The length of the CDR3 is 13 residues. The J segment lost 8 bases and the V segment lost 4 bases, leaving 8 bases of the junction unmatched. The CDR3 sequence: CSVALTQGYEQFF. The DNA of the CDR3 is TGCAGCGTTGCCCTAACACAGGGGTATGAGCAGTTCTTC.

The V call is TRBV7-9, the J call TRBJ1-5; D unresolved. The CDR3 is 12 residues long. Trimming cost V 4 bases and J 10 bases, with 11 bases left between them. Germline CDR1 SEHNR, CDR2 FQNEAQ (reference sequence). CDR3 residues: CASSWEHFPQHF. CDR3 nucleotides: TGTGCCAGCAGCTGGGAGCACTTTCCCCAGCATTTT. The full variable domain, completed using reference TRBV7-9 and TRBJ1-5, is DTGVSQNPRHKITKRGQNVTFRCDPISEHNRLYWYRQTLGQGPEFLTYFQNEAQLEKSRLLSDRFSAERPKGSFSTLEIQRTEQGDSAMYLCASSWEHFPQHFGDGTRLSIL.

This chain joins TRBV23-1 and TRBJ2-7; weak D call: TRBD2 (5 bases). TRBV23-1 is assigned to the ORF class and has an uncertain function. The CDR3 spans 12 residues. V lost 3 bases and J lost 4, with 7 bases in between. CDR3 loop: CASSQGEYEQYF. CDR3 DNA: TGCGCCAGCAGTCAGGGAGAGTACGAGCAGTACTTC.

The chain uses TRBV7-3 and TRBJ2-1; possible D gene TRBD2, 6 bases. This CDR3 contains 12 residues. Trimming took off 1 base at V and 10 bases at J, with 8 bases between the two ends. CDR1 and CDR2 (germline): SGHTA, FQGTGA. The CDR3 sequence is CASSLSGEEQFF. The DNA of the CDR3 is TGTGCCAGCAGCTTAAGCGGGGAGGAGCAGTTCTTC.

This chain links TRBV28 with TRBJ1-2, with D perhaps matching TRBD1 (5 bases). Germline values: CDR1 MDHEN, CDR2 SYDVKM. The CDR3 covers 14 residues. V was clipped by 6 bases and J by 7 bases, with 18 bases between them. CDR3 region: CASRLSTAISGYTF. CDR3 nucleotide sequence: TGTGCCAGCAGACTATCGACAGCTATCTCTGGCTACACCTTC.

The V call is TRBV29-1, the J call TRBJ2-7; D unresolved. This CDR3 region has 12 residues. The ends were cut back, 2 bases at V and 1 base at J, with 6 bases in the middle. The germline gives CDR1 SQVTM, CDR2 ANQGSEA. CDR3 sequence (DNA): TGCAGCGTTGAATCGCGGTCCTACGAGCAGTACTTC. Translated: CSVESRSYEQYF.

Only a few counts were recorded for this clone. CDR3 loop: CASSQGETSGYNEQFF. In DNA form, the CDR3 reads TGCGCCAGCAGCCAGGGTGAGACTAGCGGATACAATGAGCAGTTCTTC. The chain is built from TRBV4-1 and TRBJ2-1; 9 positions agree with TRBD2. Germline CDR1 reads MGHRA; CDR2 reads YSYEKL. J was trimmed by 4 bases and V by 3 bases; bases with no gene match: 7. The CDR3 has 16 residues.

The DNA for the CDR3 is TGTGCCAGCAGCTTAAGCTTCGGACAGGGACTCGAGCAGTACTTC. Its protein is CASSLSFGQGLEQYF. The rearrangement uses TRBV7-2 and TRBJ2-7; 8 bases agree with TRBD1. The CDR3 runs to 15 residues. Germline values: CDR1 SGHTA, CDR2 FQGNSA. Trimming at V came to 2 bases and at J to 6 bases, leaving 9 bases not matched to a gene.

The CDR3 spells CASSSWTSGSYEQYF. The CDR3 DNA reads as TGTGCCAGCAGTTCCTGGACTAGCGGGAGCTACGAGCAGTACTTC. The chain uses TRBV27 and TRBJ2-7; TRBD2 matches at 13 bases. This CDR3 is 15 amino acids long. Germline CDR1 MNHEY, CDR2 SMNVEV (reference sequence). Trimming at V came to 4 bases and at J to 3 bases, leaving 3 bases not matched to a gene.

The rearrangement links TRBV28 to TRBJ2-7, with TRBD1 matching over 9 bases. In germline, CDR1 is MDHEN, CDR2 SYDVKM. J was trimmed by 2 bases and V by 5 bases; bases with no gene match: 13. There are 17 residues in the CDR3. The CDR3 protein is CASSPPLGDRAPYEQYF. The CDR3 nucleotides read TGTGCCAGCAGTCCACCCTTGGGGGACAGGGCTCCCTACGAGCAGTACTTC.

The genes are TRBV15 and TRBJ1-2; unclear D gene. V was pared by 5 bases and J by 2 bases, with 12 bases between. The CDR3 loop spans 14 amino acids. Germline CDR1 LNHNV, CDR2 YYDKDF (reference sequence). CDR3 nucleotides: TGTGCCACCAGCTTGGAGGTCGGGAACTATGGCTACACCTTC. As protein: CATSLEVGNYGYTF. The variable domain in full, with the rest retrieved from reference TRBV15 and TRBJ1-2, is DAMVIQNPRYQVTQFGKPVTLSCSQTLNHNVMYWYQQKSSQAPKLLFHYYDKDFNNEADTPDNFQSRRPNTSFCFLDIRSPGLGDTAMYLCATSLEVGNYGYTFGSGTRLTVV.

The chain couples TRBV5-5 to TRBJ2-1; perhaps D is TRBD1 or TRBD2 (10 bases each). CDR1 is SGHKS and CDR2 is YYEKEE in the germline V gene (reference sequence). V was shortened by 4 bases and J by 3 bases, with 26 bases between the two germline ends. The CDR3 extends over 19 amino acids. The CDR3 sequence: CASSGTGESTSGVYNEQFF. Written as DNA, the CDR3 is TGTGCCAGCAGCGGGACAGGGGAGAGTACTAGCGGGGTCTACAATGAGCAGTTCTTC.

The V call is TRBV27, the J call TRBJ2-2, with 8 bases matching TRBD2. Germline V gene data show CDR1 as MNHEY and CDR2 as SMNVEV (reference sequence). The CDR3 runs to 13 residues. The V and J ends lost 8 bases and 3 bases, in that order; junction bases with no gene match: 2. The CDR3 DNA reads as TGTGCCAGCGGCGGGGGGTACACCGGGGAGCTGTTTTTT. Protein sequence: CASGGGYTGELFF.

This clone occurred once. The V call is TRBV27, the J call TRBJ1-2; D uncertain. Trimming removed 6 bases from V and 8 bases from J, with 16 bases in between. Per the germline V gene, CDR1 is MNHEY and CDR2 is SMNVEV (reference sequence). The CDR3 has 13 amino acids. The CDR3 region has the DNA TGTGCCAGCAGGACCTATCGGGGTTGGGGCTACACCTTC. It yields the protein CASRTYRGWGYTF.

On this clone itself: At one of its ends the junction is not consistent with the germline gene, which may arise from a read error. The CDR3 region is CSSSKLGLAGGYEQYF. CDR3 nucleotides: TGTTCCAGCAGCAAATTGGGACTAGCGGGAGGCTACGAGCAGTACTTC. The chain combines TRBV7-9 with TRBJ2-7, with 15 bases aligning to TRBD2. The CDR3 is 16 residues long. Germline CDR1 and CDR2: SEHNR and FQNEAQ (reference sequence).

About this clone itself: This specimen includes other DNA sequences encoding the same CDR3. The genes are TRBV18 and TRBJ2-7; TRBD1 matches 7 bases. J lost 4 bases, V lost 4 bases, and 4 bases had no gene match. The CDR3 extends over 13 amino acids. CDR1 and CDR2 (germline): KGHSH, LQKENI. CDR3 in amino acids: CASSRAQGYEQYF. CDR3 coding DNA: TGTGCCAGCTCACGAGCACAGGGGTACGAGCAGTACTTC.

CDR3 DNA sequence: TGTGCCAGCAGTCTCTATGGGAGAGCCACAGATACGCAGTATTTT. Residues: CASSLYGRATDTQYF. The genes are TRBV6-4 and TRBJ2-3, with TRBD2 as a possible D gene (5 bases). Germline values: CDR1 MRHNA, CDR2 SNTAGT. The CDR3 runs 15 residues. V lost 5 bases and J lost 2, with 14 bases in between.

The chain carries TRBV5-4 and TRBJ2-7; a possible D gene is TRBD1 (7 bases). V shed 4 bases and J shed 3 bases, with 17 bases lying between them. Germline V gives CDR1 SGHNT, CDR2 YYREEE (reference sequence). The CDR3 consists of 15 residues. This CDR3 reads CASSHKTGEDYEQYF. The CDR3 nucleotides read TGTGCCAGCAGCCACAAAACAGGGGAGGACTACGAGCAGTACTTC.

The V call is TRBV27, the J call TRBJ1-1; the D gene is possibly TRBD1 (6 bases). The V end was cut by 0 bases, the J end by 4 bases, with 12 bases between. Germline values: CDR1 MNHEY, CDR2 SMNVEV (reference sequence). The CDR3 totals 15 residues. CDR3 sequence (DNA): TGTGCCAGCAGTTTATCAGGGGGGGGGATCACTGAAGCTTTCTTT. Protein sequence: CASSLSGGGITEAFF.

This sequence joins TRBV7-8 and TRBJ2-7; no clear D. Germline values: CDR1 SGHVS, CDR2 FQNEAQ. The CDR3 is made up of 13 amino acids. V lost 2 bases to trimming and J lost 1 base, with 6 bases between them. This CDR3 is CASSLPGSYEQYF. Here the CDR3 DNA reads TGTGCCAGCAGCTTACCCGGGTCCTACGAGCAGTACTTC.

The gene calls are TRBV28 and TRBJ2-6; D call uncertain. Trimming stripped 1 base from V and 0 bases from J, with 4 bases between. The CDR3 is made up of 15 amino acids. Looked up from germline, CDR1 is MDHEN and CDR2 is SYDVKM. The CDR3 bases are TGTGCCAGCAGTTTATCCCACTCTGGGGCCAACGTCCTGACTTTC. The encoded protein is CASSLSHSGANVLTF.

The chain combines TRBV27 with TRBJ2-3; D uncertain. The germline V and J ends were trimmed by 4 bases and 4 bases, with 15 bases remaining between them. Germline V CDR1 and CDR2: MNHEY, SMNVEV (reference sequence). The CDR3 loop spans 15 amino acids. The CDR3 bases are TGTGCCAGCAGTTCCTCTTCTGTCCGTTCAGATACGCAGTATTTT. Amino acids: CASSSSSVRSDTQYF.

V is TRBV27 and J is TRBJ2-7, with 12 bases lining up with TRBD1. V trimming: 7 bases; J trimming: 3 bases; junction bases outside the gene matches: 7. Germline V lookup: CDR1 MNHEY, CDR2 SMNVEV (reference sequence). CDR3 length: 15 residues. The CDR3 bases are TGTGCCAGCACCCCGGGACAGGGGGCGGACTACGAGCAGTACTTC. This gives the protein CASTPGQGADYEQYF.

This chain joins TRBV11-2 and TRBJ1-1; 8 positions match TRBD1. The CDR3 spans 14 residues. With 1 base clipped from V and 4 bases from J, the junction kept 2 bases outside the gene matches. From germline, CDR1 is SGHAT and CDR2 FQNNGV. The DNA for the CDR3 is TGTGCCAGCAGCTTAGGACAGGGGATCACTGAAGCTTTCTTT. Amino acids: CASSLGQGITEAFF.

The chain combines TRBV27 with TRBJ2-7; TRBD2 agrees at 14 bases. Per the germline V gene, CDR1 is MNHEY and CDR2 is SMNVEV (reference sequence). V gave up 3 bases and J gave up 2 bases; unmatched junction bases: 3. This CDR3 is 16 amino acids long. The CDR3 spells CASSLRLAGGPYEQYF. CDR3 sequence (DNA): TGTGCCAGCAGTTTGAGACTAGCGGGAGGGCCCTACGAGCAGTACTTC.

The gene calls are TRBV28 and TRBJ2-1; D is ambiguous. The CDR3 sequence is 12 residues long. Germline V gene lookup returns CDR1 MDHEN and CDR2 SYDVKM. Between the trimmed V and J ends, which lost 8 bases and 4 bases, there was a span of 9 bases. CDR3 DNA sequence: TGTGCCAGCCGGAGAATATACAATGAGCAGTTCTTC. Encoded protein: CASRRIYNEQFF. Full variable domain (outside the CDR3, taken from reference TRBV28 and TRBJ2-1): DVKVTQSSRYLVKRTGEKVFLECVQDMDHENMFWYRQDPGLGLRLIYFSYDVKMKEKGDIPEGYSVSREKKERFSLILESASTNQTSMYLCASRRIYNEQFFGPGTRLTVL.

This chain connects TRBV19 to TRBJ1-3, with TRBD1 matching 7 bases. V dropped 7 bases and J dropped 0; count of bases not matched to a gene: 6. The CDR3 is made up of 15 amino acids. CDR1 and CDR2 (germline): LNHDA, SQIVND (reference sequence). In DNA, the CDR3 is TGTGCCAGTACCAGGGACAGAAACTCTGGAAACACCATATATTTT. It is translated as CASTRDRNSGNTIYF.

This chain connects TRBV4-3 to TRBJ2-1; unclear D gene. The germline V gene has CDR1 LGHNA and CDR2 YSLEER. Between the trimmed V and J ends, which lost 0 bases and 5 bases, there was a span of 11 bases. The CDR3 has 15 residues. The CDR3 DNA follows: TGCGCCAGCAGCCAAGATTTTTCTACGGACAATGAGCAGTTCTTC. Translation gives CASSQDFSTDNEQFF.

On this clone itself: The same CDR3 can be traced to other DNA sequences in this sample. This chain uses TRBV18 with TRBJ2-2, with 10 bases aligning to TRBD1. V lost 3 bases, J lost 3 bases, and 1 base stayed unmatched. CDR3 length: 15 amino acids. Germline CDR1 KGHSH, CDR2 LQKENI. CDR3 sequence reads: CASSPGQGDTGELFF. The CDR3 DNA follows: TGTGCCAGCTCACCCGGACAGGGGGACACCGGGGAGCTGTTTTTT.

The CDR3 DNA reads as TGTGCCAGCGGTAGCGGGATACTAGCCAAAAACATTCAGTACTTC. Its protein product is CASGSGILAKNIQYF. This chain links TRBV28 with TRBJ2-4; 8 bases agree with TRBD2. V trimming: 8 bases; J trimming: 0 bases; junction bases outside the gene matches: 6. Per the germline V gene, CDR1 is MDHEN and CDR2 is SYDVKM. The CDR3 has 15 amino acids.

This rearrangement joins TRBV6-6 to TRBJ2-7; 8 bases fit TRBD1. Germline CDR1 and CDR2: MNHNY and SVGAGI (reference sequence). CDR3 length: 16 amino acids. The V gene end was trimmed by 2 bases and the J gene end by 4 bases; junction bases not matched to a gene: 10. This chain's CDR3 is CASSYRRAGGWYEQYF. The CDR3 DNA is TGTGCCAGCAGTTACAGACGGGCAGGGGGCTGGTACGAGCAGTACTTC.